Presented here are 27 T cell receptor beta chains from one specimen sequenced in a study of T cell repertoires in aging, cancer and after chemotherapy. A mixed TRB-A/B primer pool amplified rearranged TRB by multiplex touch-down PCR. TCRdb used MiXCR to reprocess the multiplex PCR reads, holding one entry per CDR3 protein. The sample contains more than 6,500 distinct CDR3 sequences, 25% to 35% of which appear only once. TCR beta rearrangements were amplified from peripheral blood genomic DNA. Sequenced sample: blood. These receptors all stem from a human donor with a blood cancer. The donor label of this sample is uncertain.

This clonotype was found a few times. The chain joins TRBV15 to TRBJ2-3; D is unresolved. Trimming stripped 0 bases from V and 2 bases from J, with 12 bases between. The CDR3 sequence is 16 residues long. Per germline, CDR1 LNHNV and CDR2 YYDKDF (reference sequence). The CDR3 sequence: CATSRDLGSPTDTQYF. CDR3 nucleotides: TGTGCCACCAGCAGAGATCTTGGGTCTCCCACAGATACGCAGTATTTT.

V and J are TRBV7-2 and TRBJ1-5, with a possible D match to TRBD1 (6 bases). Germline V gene sequence: CDR1 SGHTA, CDR2 FQGNSA. The CDR3 covers 15 residues. V lost 1 base and J lost 5, with 12 bases in between. Here the CDR3 reads CASSLGGQGDQPQHF. The DNA of the CDR3 is TGTGCCAGCAGCTTAGGGGGGCAGGGCGATCAGCCCCAGCATTTT.

This clonotype has just a few counts. The chain is built from TRBV29-1 and TRBJ2-7, with 9 bases identical to TRBD1. V gave up 6 bases and J gave up 3 bases; unmatched junction bases: 9. This CDR3 spans 14 amino acids. Germline CDR1 reads SQVTM; CDR2 reads ANQGSEA. CDR3 protein: CSVEIPGQGYEQYF. In DNA, the CDR3 is TGCAGCGTAGAGATTCCGGGACAGGGCTACGAGCAGTACTTC.

This clonotype was picked up a small number of times. The gene calls are TRBV5-6 and TRBJ2-5, with D possibly being TRBD2 (6 bases). Germline V gene sequence: CDR1 SGHDT, CDR2 YYEEEE. Trimming pared 4 bases from V and 2 bases from J, leaving 15 bases between. This CDR3 contains 15 residues. The CDR3 is CASSPGAGFQETQYF. The CDR3 DNA follows: TGTGCCAGCAGCCCGGGAGCAGGGTTTCAAGAGACCCAGTACTTC.

This clonotype was recorded a few times. The junction differs from germline at one of its ends, possibly a read error. The J gene is TRBJ2-3, the V gene TRBV6-5, with 9 bases identical to TRBD1. The CDR3 length is 16 residues. CDR1 and CDR2 from the germline V gene are MNHEY and SVGAGI. CDR3 region: CASSDSTGGGTDTQYF. The CDR3 DNA follows: TGTGCCAGCAGTGACTCTACAGGGGGCGGCACAGATACGCAGTATTTT.

This clonotype was found a few times. The V call is TRBV5-1, the J call TRBJ1-1; D remains ambiguous. CDR1 is SGHRS and CDR2 is YFSETQ in the germline V gene. This CDR3 comprises 14 residues. V shed 2 bases and J shed 0 bases, with 8 bases lying between them. The CDR3 here is CASSFQTMNTEAFF. The CDR3 region has the DNA TGCGCCAGCAGCTTCCAGACAATGAACACTGAAGCTTTCTTT.

This sequence joins TRBV7-9 and TRBJ1-2; TRBD1 might be the D (6 bases). Germline V gives CDR1 SEHNR, CDR2 FQNEAQ (reference sequence). Trimming cost V 3 bases and J 1 base, with 6 bases left between them. This CDR3 has 13 amino acids. The CDR3 DNA is TGTGCCAGCAGCTTGGACAGTAACTATGGCTACACCTTC. It codes for CASSLDSNYGYTF.

The J gene is TRBJ1-3, the V gene TRBV12-3 or TRBV12-4, with D uncertain. The CDR3 extends over 16 amino acids. The V end was cut by 5 bases, the J end by 0 bases, with 14 bases between. Here the CDR3 reads CASSPWLSHSGNTIYF. CDR3 nucleotides: TGTGCCAGCAGTCCGTGGTTGTCGCACTCTGGAAACACCATATATTTT.

As regards this clonotype: This may be a read error, as it is one base from a much larger clone. The rearrangement uses TRBV7-7 and TRBJ2-1, with D perhaps matching TRBD1 (6 bases). From germline, CDR1 is SSHAT and CDR2 FNYEAQ (reference sequence). CDR3 length: 15 amino acids. In DNA, the CDR3 is TGTACCAGCAGCTTAGCGTTGGACAGCTACAATGAGCAGTTCTTC. Protein sequence: CTSSLALDSYNEQFF.

The CDR3 loop reads CASSLGVTSSYEQYF. In nucleotides, the CDR3 is TGTGCCAGCAGCCTTGGTGTGACCAGCTCCTACGAGCAGTACTTC. The V gene is TRBV4-2, the J gene TRBJ2-7; D uncertain. This CDR3 contains 15 residues. Trimming cost V 4 bases and J 0 bases, with 13 bases left between them. Germline CDR1 and CDR2: LGHNA and YNFKEQ.

The V call is TRBV5-1, the J call TRBJ2-2; 7 bases are shared with TRBD1. The trim removed 2 bases at V and 0 bases at J, leaving 7 bases unmatched. This CDR3 is 17 amino acids long. Germline V gives CDR1 SGHRS, CDR2 YFSETQ. The CDR3 spells CASSFSGQGANTGELFF. CDR3 nucleotides: TGCGCCAGCAGCTTTTCTGGGCAGGGGGCGAACACCGGGGAGCTGTTTTTT. The full variable domain, rest sourced from reference TRBV5-1 and TRBJ2-2, is KAGVTQTPRYLIKTRGQQVTLSCSPISGHRSVSWYQQTPGQGLQFLFEYFSETQRNKGNFPGRFSGRQFSNSRSEMNVSTLELGDSALYLCASSFSGQGANTGELFFGEGSRLTVL.

The genes are TRBV6-1 and TRBJ2-1; TRBD1 is a possible D gene (5 bases). The germline gives CDR1 MNHNS, CDR2 SASEGT. V was cut by 1 base and J by 6 bases, with 13 bases left in between. This CDR3 spans 15 amino acids. The CDR3, as DNA: TGTGCCAGCAGTGAAGAGACATGGGGCCTCAATGAGCAGTTCTTC. Translation gives CASSEETWGLNEQFF.

By share, this clonotype counts as medium-sized. The chain recombines TRBV19 with TRBJ2-7; weak D call: TRBD1 (6 bases). The length of the CDR3 is 14 residues. The germline CDR1 and CDR2 sequences are LNHDA and SQIVND (reference sequence). Trimming took off 4 bases at V and 3 bases at J, with 13 bases between the two ends. CDR3 sequence: CASSTQTGLYEQYF. The CDR3 DNA reads TGTGCCAGTAGTACGCAGACAGGCCTCTACGAGCAGTACTTC.

This chain connects TRBV13 to TRBJ1-5; the D is unclear. The CDR3 length is 16 residues. From germline, CDR1 is PRHDT and CDR2 FYEKMQ (reference sequence). V was trimmed by 6 bases and J by 3 bases, leaving 18 bases between them. CDR3 DNA: TGTGCCAGCAGTTTTGTGGCCGCCCATACCAATCAGCCCCAGCATTTT. It is translated as CASSFVAAHTNQPQHF.

The chain joins TRBV5-1 to TRBJ2-2; D unclear. CDR3 length: 14 residues. V gave up 1 base and J gave up 2 bases, with 6 bases separating them. Looked up from germline, CDR1 is SGHRS and CDR2 is YFSETQ. This CDR3 reads CASSLTPNTGELFF. DNA for the CDR3: TGCGCCAGCAGCTTGACCCCAAACACCGGGGAGCTGTTTTTT.

The table lists this clonotype with a few counts. The rearrangement uses TRBV27 and TRBJ2-5; D is ambiguous. Germline CDR1 is MNHEY and CDR2 is SMNVEV (reference sequence). V lost 3 bases and J 5 bases, leaving 10 bases between the germline ends. The CDR3 loop spans 13 amino acids. The CDR3, as DNA: TGTGCCAGCAGTTTTCACAAGACGGAGACCCAGTACTTC. It yields the protein CASSFHKTETQYF.

The genes are TRBV6-2 or TRBV6-3 and TRBJ2-3, with 7 bases fitting TRBD1. The CDR3 sequence is 16 residues long. The trim removed 2 bases at V and 0 bases at J, leaving 5 bases unmatched. Germline values: CDR1 MNHEY, CDR2 SVGEGT. CDR3: CASSYRGGSSTDTQYF. The DNA of the CDR3 is TGTGCCAGCAGTTACCGAGGGGGCTCTAGCACAGATACGCAGTATTTT.

The chain joins TRBV7-2 to TRBJ1-2; D is possibly TRBD1 (5 bases). From germline, CDR1 is SGHTA and CDR2 FQGNSA. With 2 bases removed from V and 6 bases from J, the gap between germline ends came to 7 bases. The CDR3 is made up of 12 amino acids. CDR3 nucleotides: TGTGCCAGCAGCTTATACAGGAATGGCTACACCTTC. Its protein product is CASSLYRNGYTF.

This clonotype turned up a few times. V and J are TRBV10-3 and TRBJ1-2; D is ambiguous. This CDR3 has 14 amino acids. V was clipped by 0 bases and J by 8 bases, with 13 bases between them. Germline-derived CDR1 and CDR2 are ENHRY and SYGVKD. The CDR3 nucleotides read TGTGCCATCAGTGAGTCGGAACAAACTCGCGGCTACACCTTC. Translation: CAISESEQTRGYTF.

The chain carries TRBV20-1 and TRBJ1-3; 8 nucleotides line up with TRBD1. CDR3 size: 13 residues. Germline V lookup: CDR1 DFQATT, CDR2 SNEGSKA (reference sequence). The J segment lost 4 bases and the V segment lost 4 bases, leaving 3 bases of the junction unmatched. CDR3 bases: TGCAGTGCTAACCGGGACAGGGGAAACACCATATATTTT. The encoded protein is CSANRDRGNTIYF.

As concerns this clonotype: This may be a read error: a much more frequent sequence differs by one nucleotide. V usage is TRBV19 and J usage is TRBJ1-2, with D possibly TRBD1 on 5 matching bases. Germline V gives CDR1 LNHDA, CDR2 SQIVND (reference sequence). Trimming left V 3 bases short and J 8 bases short, with 10 bases between. CDR3 size: 12 residues. This CDR3 reads CASSIGDSGYTF. The CDR3 nucleotides are TGTGCCAGTAGTATCGGTGACAGCGGCTACACCTTC.

The V gene is TRBV10-3, the J gene TRBJ1-6, with unresolved D. The V end was cut by 0 bases, the J end by 6 bases, with 9 bases between. Germline V gene lookup returns CDR1 ENHRY and CDR2 SYGVKD. The CDR3 has 15 amino acids. CDR3 DNA: TGTGCCATCAGTGAGTCGAGGCAGCTTAATTCACCCCTCCACTTT. Translation gives CAISESRQLNSPLHF.

This clonotype was detected only a few times. The V call is TRBV27, the J call TRBJ2-7; the match to TRBD2 covers 7 bases. After removal of 3 bases from V and 5 bases from J, the junction contained 13 bases not matched to a gene. This CDR3 spans 16 amino acids. CDR1 is MNHEY, CDR2 SMNVEV, per germline (reference sequence). The CDR3 DNA reads TGTGCCAGCAGTTTGATGACTAGCAGCGGGTCGGACGAGCAGTACTTC. This sequence encodes CASSLMTSSGSDEQYF.

This rearrangement joins TRBV6-5 to TRBJ2-1; 12 bases are a match to TRBD2. V lost 4 bases, J lost 4 bases, and 5 bases stayed unmatched. Germline V gene sequence: CDR1 MNHEY, CDR2 SVGAGI. CDR3 length: 16 residues. Written as DNA, the CDR3 is TGTGCCAGCAGTTGGGCTAGCGGGGGGGGGTACAATGAGCAGTTCTTC. Its protein product is CASSWASGGGYNEQFF.

CDR3 sequence (DNA): TGTGCCAGCAGTGAAGCCCGGACCAAGCAGTTCTTC. Residues: CASSEARTKQFF. The genes are TRBV12-3 or TRBV12-4 and TRBJ2-1; no reliable D call. V was shortened by 5 bases and J by 11 bases, with 13 bases between the two germline ends. The CDR3 loop spans 12 amino acids.

The rearrangement links TRBV12-3 or TRBV12-4 to TRBJ2-7; 12 nucleotides agree with TRBD1. This CDR3 is 15 amino acids long. Trimming cost V 5 bases and J 6 bases; bases outside gene matches: 8. CDR3 nucleotide sequence: TGTGCCAGCAGTATCGCGGGGACAGGGGGCGGCGAGCAGTACTTC. Encoded protein: CASSIAGTGGGEQYF.

Many counts were recorded for this clonotype. The chain joins TRBV5-5 to TRBJ2-7; 8 bases align to TRBD1. Germline V lookup: CDR1 SGHKS, CDR2 YYEKEE (reference sequence). J gave up 6 bases and V 4 bases, and 9 bases lay outside the gene matches. This CDR3 region has 14 residues. The CDR3 DNA is TGTGCCAGCAGCGCGCCGGGACAGGTCACCGAGCAGTACTTC. It translates to CASSAPGQVTEQYF.